The sequence of this T cell receptor (beta chain) was determined in a study of OX40 agonist ivuxolimab in advanced cancers. Only in-frame clones appear in the TCRdb table, and some are missing; sequencing was by immunoSEQ multiplex PCR. The table lists tens of thousands of clones, approximately 86% of them singletons. CDR1 is MGHRA and CDR2 is YSYEKL in the germline V gene. V was pared by 4 bases and J by 1 base, with 9 bases between. This CDR3 region has 14 residues. Blood specimens came from baseline, cycle 4 day 1, and cycle 7 day 1. The origin of this receptor is an adult with an advanced solid tumor such as melanoma, head and neck, liver or kidney cancer. The source material was CD4+ or CD8+ T cells sorted from blood, sampled in a trial of the OX40 agonist ivuxolimab. V gene TRBV4-1 combines with J gene TRBJ2-3; D unresolved. CDR3 amino acids: CASSPRPGTDTQYF. DNA for the CDR3: TGCGCCAGCAGCCCGCGGCCCGGCACAGATACGCAGTATTTT.